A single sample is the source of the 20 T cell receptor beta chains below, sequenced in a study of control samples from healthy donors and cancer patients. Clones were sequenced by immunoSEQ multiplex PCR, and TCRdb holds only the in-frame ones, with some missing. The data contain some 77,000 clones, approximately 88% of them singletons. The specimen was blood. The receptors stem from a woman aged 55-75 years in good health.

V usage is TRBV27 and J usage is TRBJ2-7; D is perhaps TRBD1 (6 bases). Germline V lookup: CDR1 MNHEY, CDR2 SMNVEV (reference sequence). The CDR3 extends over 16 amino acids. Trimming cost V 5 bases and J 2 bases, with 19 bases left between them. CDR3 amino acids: CASSPAPGQTAYEQYF. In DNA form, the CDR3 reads TGTGCCAGCAGTCCAGCACCAGGACAGACAGCCTACGAGCAGTACTTC.

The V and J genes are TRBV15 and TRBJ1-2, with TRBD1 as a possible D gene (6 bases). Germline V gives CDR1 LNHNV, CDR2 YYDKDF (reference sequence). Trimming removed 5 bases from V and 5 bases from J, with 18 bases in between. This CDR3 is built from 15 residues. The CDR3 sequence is CATSARGGDPYGYTF. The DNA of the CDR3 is TGTGCCACCAGCGCGAGGGGGGGGGATCCTTATGGCTACACCTTC.

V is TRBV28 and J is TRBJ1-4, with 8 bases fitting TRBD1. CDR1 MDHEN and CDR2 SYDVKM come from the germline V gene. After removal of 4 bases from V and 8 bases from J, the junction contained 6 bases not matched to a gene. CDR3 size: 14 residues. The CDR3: CASSSPGGKEKLFF. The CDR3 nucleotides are TGTGCCAGCAGTTCCCCAGGGGGCAAGGAAAAACTGTTTTTT. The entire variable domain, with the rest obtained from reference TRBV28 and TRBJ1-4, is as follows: DVKVTQSSRYLVKRTGEKVFLECVQDMDHENMFWYRQDPGLGLRLIYFSYDVKMKEKGDIPEGYSVSREKKERFSLILESASTNQTSMYLCASSSPGGKEKLFFGSGTQLSVL.

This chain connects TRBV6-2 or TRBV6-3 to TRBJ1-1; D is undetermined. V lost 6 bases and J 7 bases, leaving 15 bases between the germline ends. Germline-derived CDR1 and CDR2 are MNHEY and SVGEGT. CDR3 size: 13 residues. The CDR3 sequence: CASSTKGRIEAFF. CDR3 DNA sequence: TGTGCCAGCAGCACTAAAGGGAGGATTGAAGCTTTCTTT.

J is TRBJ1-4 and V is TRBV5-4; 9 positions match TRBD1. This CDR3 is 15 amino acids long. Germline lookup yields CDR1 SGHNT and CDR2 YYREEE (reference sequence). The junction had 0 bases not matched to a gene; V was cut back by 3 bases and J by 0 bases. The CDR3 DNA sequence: TGTGCCAGCAGCTGGGACAGGGCAACTAATGAAAAACTGTTTTTT. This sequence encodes CASSWDRATNEKLFF.

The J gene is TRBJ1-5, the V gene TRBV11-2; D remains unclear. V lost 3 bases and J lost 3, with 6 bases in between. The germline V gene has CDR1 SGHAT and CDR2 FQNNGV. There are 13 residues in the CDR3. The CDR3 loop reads CASSFYPNQPQHF. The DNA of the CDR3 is TGTGCCAGCAGCTTCTATCCCAATCAGCCCCAGCATTTT.

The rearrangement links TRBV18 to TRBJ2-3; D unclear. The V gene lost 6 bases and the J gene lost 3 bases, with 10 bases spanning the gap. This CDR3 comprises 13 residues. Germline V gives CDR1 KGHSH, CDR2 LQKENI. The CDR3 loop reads CASSPQGTDTQYF. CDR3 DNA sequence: TGTGCCAGCTCTCCGCAAGGAACAGATACGCAGTATTTT.

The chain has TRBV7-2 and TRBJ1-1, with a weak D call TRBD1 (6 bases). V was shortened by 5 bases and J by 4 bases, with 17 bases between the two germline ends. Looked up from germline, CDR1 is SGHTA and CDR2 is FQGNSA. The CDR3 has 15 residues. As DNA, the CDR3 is TGTGCCAGCAGCCTTACGGGGGCGCTTGGCACTGAAGCTTTCTTT. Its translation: CASSLTGALGTEAFF.

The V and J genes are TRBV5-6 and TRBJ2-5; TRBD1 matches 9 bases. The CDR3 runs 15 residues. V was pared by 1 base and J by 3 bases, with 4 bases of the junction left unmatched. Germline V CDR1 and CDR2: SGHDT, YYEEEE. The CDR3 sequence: CASSLSGTGKETQYF. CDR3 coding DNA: TGTGCCAGCAGCTTGTCAGGGACAGGGAAAGAGACCCAGTACTTC.

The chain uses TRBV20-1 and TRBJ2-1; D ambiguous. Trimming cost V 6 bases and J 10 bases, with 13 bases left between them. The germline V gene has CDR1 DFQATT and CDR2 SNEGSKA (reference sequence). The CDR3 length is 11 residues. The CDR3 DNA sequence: TGCAGTGCAATCGGGCTCGGGGAGCAGTTCTTC. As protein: CSAIGLGEQFF.

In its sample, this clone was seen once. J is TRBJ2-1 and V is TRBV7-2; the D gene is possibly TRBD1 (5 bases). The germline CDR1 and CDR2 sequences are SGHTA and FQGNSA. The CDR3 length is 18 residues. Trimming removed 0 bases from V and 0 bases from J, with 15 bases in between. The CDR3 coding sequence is TGTGCCAGCAGCTTAGCAAGGGGTGAGTGGAGCTCCTACAATGAGCAGTTCTTC. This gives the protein CASSLARGEWSSYNEQFF.

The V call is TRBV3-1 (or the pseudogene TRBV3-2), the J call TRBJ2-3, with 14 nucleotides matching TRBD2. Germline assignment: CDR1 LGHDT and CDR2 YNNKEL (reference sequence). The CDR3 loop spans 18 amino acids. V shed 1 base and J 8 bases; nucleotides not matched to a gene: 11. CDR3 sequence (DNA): TGTGCCAGCAGCCAAGGAGTCGGGACTAGCGGGGGTAGGGGTACGCAGTATTTT. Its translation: CASSQGVGTSGGRGTQYF.

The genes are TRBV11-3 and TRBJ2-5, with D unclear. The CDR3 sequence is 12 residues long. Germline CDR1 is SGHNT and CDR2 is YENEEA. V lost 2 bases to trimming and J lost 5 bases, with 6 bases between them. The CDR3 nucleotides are TGTGCCAGCAGCTTATCCCCGGAGACCCAGTACTTC. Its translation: CASSLSPETQYF. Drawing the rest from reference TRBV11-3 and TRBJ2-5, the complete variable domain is EAGVVQSPRYKIIEKKQPVAFWCNPISGHNTLYWYLQNLGQGPELLIRYENEEAVDDSQLPKDRFSAERLKGVDSTLKIQPAELGDSAVYLCASSLSPETQYFGPGTRLLVL.

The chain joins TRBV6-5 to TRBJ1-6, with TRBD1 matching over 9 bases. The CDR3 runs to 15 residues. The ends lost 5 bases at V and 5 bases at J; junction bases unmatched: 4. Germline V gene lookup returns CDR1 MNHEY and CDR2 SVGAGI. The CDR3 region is CASSPWDRDNSPLHF. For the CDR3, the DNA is TGTGCCAGCAGTCCCTGGGACAGGGATAATTCACCCCTCCACTTT.

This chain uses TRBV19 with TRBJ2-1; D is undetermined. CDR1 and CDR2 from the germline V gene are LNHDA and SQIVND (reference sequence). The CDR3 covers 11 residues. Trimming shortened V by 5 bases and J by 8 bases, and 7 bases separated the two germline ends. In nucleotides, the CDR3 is TGTGCCAGTAGTCAAGGTTATGAGCAGTTCTTC. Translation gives CASSQGYEQFF.

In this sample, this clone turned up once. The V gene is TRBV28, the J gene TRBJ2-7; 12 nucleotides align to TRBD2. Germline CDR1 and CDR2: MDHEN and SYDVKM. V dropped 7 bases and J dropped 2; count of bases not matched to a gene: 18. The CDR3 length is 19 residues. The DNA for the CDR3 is TGTGCCAGCACCCCCGGGCTACTAGCGGGAGGTCTCACCACCTACGAGCAGTACTTC. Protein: CASTPGLLAGGLTTYEQYF.

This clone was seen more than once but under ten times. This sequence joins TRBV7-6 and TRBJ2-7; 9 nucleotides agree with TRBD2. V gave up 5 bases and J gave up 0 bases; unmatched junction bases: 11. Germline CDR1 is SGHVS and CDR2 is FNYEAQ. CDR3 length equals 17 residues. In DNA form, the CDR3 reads TGTGCCAGCAGCCCTTATGCGGGTAGCGGGAGCTCCTACGAGCAGTACTTC. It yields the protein CASSPYAGSGSSYEQYF.

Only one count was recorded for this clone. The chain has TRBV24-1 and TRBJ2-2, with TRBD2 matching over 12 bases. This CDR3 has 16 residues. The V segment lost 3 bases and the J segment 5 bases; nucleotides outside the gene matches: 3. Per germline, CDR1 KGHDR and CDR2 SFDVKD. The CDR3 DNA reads TGTGCCACCAGTGATGAGACTAGCGGGGGAACCGGGGAGCTGTTTTTT. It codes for CATSDETSGGTGELFF.

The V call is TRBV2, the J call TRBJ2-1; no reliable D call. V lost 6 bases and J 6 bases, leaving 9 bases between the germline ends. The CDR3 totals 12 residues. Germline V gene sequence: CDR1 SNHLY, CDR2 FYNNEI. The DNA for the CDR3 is TGTGCCAGCAGCCCTACCGCCAATGAGCAGTTCTTC. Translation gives CASSPTANEQFF.

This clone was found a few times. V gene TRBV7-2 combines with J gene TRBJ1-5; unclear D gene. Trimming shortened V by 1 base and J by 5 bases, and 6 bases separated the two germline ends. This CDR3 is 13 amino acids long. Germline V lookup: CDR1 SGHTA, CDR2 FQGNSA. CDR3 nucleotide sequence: TGTGCCAGCAGCTTAGTGCGGGATCAGCCCCAGCATTTT. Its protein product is CASSLVRDQPQHF.